The rows below give T cell receptor beta chains drawn from one sample of a study of T cells in Graves' hyperthyroidism and ophthalmopathy. TCRdb passed the multiplex PCR reads through MiXCR, listing each CDR3 protein once. This sample has over 200,000 distinct CDR3 sequences, with roughly a sixth found just once. The sample taken for sequencing was blood. Receptor source: a man aged 45-65 years with Graves' hyperthyroidism. Each CDR3 is given with its conserved first and last residue. Fields, in order: CDR3 protein, CDR3 DNA, V gene, D gene, J gene, clone size. D genes are given only for firm matches. Clone sizes are given selectively: once, few, many, or a class where the clone is expanded.

CDR3aa: CASSEDKDGNQPQHF; CDR3nt: TGTGCCAGCAGCGAAGATAAGGACGGCAATCAGCCCCAGCATTTT; v_gene: TRBV28; d_gene: NA; j_gene: TRBJ1-5; abundance: many
CDR3aa: CSASYTGLAIPEQFF; CDR3nt: TGCAGTGCTAGTTATACGGGACTAGCTATTCCTGAGCAGTTCTTC; v_gene: TRBV20-1; d_gene: TRBD2; j_gene: TRBJ2-1; abundance: many
CDR3aa: CSARDRTSGPRGTDTQYF; CDR3nt: TGCAGTGCTAGAGATCGAACTAGCGGCCCCAGAGGCACAGATACGCAGTATTTT; v_gene: TRBV20-1; d_gene: TRBD2; j_gene: TRBJ2-3; abundance: many
CDR3aa: CASSPWTSGTYNEQFF; CDR3nt: TGTGCCAGCAGCCCATGGACTAGCGGGACCTACAATGAGCAGTTCTTC; v_gene: TRBV11-3; d_gene: TRBD2; j_gene: TRBJ2-1; abundance: many
CDR3aa: CAASITGSYGYTF; CDR3nt: TGTGCCGCCAGCATTACAGGCTCCTATGGCTACACCTTC; v_gene: TRBV6-2/TRBV6-3; d_gene: NA; j_gene: TRBJ1-2; abundance: many
CDR3aa: CASSSRGAGFKETQYF; CDR3nt: TGCGCCAGCAGCTCTCGAGGAGCGGGATTTAAAGAGACCCAGTACTTC; v_gene: TRBV5-1; d_gene: TRBD2; j_gene: TRBJ2-5; abundance: once
CDR3aa: CASIPSGTGANVLTF; CDR3nt: TGTGCCAGCATCCCGTCGGGAACTGGGGCCAACGTCCTGACTTTC; v_gene: TRBV28; d_gene: NA; j_gene: TRBJ2-6; abundance: NA
CDR3aa: CASSLGTAGTEAFF; CDR3nt: TGCGCCAGCAGCTTGGGGACCGCCGGCACTGAAGCTTTCTTT; v_gene: TRBV5-1; d_gene: NA; j_gene: TRBJ1-1; abundance: few
CDR3aa: CATKKLAGVRTDTQYF; CDR3nt: TGTGCCACCAAAAAACTAGCGGGAGTGCGCACAGATACGCAGTATTTT; v_gene: TRBV6-1; d_gene: TRBD2; j_gene: TRBJ2-3; abundance: many
CDR3aa: CASSQTLGGRLTGELFF; CDR3nt: TGCGCCAGCAGCCAAACCCTGGGGGGGCGATTGACCGGGGAGCTGTTTTTT; v_gene: TRBV4-1; d_gene: NA; j_gene: TRBJ2-2; abundance: few
CDR3aa: CATSDSTGLAGDEQFF; CDR3nt: TGTGCCACCAGTGATTCGACGGGACTAGCGGGAGATGAGCAGTTCTTC; v_gene: TRBV24-1; d_gene: TRBD2; j_gene: TRBJ2-1; abundance: NA
CDR3aa: CASSGSYNEQFF; CDR3nt: TGTGCCAGCTCTGGGTCCTACAATGAGCAGTTCTTC; v_gene: TRBV6-2/TRBV6-3; d_gene: NA; j_gene: TRBJ2-1; abundance: few
CDR3aa: CASSLSSADTQYF; CDR3nt: TGTGCCAGCAGCCTAAGCAGCGCAGATACGCAGTATTTT; v_gene: TRBV7-3; d_gene: NA; j_gene: TRBJ2-3; abundance: many
CDR3aa: CASSSSPWGANVLTF; CDR3nt: TGTGCCAGCAGTTCGTCGCCTTGGGGGGCCAACGTCCTGACTTTC; v_gene: TRBV6-5; d_gene: NA; j_gene: TRBJ2-6; abundance: few
CDR3aa: CASSEQGNNEKLFF; CDR3nt: TGTGCCAGCAGTGAACAGGGGAATAATGAAAAACTGTTTTTT; v_gene: TRBV2; d_gene: NA; j_gene: TRBJ1-4; abundance: few
CDR3aa: CASRRRAGGHVEQFF; CDR3nt: TGTGCCAGCAGACGAAGGGCGGGAGGGCATGTTGAGCAGTTCTTC; v_gene: TRBV6-1; d_gene: TRBD2; j_gene: TRBJ2-1; abundance: many
CDR3aa: CASSFWASNQETQYF; CDR3nt: TGTGCCAGCAGCTTTTGGGCTAGCAACCAAGAGACCCAGTACTTC; v_gene: TRBV7-2; d_gene: NA; j_gene: TRBJ2-5; abundance: NA
CDR3aa: CASSDGQGVSPQHF; CDR3nt: TGTGCCAGCAGTGACGGACAGGGCGTTTCGCCCCAGCATTTT; v_gene: TRBV27; d_gene: TRBD1; j_gene: TRBJ1-5; abundance: NA
CDR3aa: CASSHRGRGWSEAFF; CDR3nt: TGTGCCAGCAGCCACAGGGGGCGCGGTTGGTCAGAAGCTTTCTTT; v_gene: TRBV28; d_gene: TRBD1; j_gene: TRBJ1-1; abundance: NA
CDR3aa: CASSVGGSGRSVNEQFF; CDR3nt: TGTGCCAGCAGCGTAGGTGGTAGCGGGAGATCGGTCAATGAGCAGTTCTTC; v_gene: TRBV9; d_gene: TRBD2; j_gene: TRBJ2-1; abundance: NA
CDR3aa: CASSEWDVKGGSPLHF; CDR3nt: TGTGCCAGCAGTGAATGGGACGTTAAAGGAGGGTCACCCCTCCACTTT; v_gene: TRBV2; d_gene: NA; j_gene: TRBJ1-6; abundance: few
CDR3aa: CASSPANTGELFF; CDR3nt: TGCGCCAGCAGCCCGGCGAACACCGGGGAGCTGTTTTTT; v_gene: TRBV5-1; d_gene: NA; j_gene: TRBJ2-2; abundance: many
CDR3aa: CAWSKGQTTDTQYF; CDR3nt: TGTGCCTGGAGTAAGGGGCAGACCACAGATACGCAGTATTTT; v_gene: TRBV30; d_gene: NA; j_gene: TRBJ2-3; abundance: NA
CDR3aa: CASSPGLAGLDEQYF; CDR3nt: TGTGCCAGCTCACCGGGACTAGCGGGACTCGACGAGCAGTACTTC; v_gene: TRBV18; d_gene: TRBD2; j_gene: TRBJ2-7; abundance: NA
CDR3aa: CASRSWDSNQPQHF; CDR3nt: TGTGCCAGCAGGAGCTGGGACAGTAATCAGCCCCAGCATTTT; v_gene: TRBV28; d_gene: TRBD1; j_gene: TRBJ1-5; abundance: NA